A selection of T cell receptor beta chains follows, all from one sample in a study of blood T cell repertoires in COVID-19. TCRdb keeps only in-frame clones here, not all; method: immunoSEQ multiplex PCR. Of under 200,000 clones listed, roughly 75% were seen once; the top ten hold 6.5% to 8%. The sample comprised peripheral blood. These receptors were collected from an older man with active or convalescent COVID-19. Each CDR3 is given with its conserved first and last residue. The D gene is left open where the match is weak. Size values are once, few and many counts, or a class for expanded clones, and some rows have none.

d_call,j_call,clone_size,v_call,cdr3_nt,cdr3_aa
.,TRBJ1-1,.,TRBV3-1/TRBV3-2,TGTGCCAGCAGCCAAGTAGTGAACATACAGCCCCTCATGAACACTGAAGCTTTCTTT,CASSQVVNIQPLMNTEAFF
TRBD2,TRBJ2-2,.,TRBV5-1,TGCGCCAGCAGCTTGGTTCTAGCGGGGGCCAACACCGGGGAGCTGTTTTTT,CASSLVLAGANTGELFF
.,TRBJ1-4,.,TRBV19,TGTGCCAGTAGTTTTTCGGTCAGTAGGAGTCAGGGACTGTTTTTT,CASSFSVSRSQGLFF
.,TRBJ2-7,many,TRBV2,TGTGCCAGCAAGAGCGGACTCCTCTCCTACGAGCAGTACTTC,CASKSGLLSYEQYF
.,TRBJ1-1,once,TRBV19,TGTGCCAGTAGAAGAGGGGGGGAGACTGAAGCTTTCTTT,CASRRGGETEAFF
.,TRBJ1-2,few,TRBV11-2,TGTGCCAGCAGCTTAGGCAGTCTGTCCGGCTACACCTTC,CASSLGSLSGYTF
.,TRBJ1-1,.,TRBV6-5,TGTGCCACCCCGGACAGAATGAACACTGAAGCTTTCTTT,CATPDRMNTEAFF
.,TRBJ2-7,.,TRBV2,TGTGCCAGCAGTGAAGCCTCCGGAGGAGAGCAGTACTTC,CASSEASGGEQYF
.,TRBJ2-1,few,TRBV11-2,TGTGCCAGCAGTACTGCGGGTTGGCTGGCCTACAATGAGCAGTTCTTC,CASSTAGWLAYNEQFF
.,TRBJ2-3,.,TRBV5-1,TGCGCCAGCAGCTCCCAGCTGACAGGCTCCCGCGTTGTGGATACGCAGTATTTT,CASSSQLTGSRVVDTQYF
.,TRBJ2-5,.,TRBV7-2,TGTGCCAGCAGCCCTCAGGGGATGGGGACCCAGTACTTC,CASSPQGMGTQYF
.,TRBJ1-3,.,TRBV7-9,TGTGCCAGCAGCCCAGGATCACTCTCTGGAAACACCATATATTTT,CASSPGSLSGNTIYF
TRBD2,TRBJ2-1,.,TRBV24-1,TGTGCCACCAGTGATTCTAGCGGGGGGGCTGGGGAGCAGTTCTTC,CATSDSSGGAGEQFF
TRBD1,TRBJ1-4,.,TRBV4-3,TGCGCCAGCAGCCGACAACAGGGGGAGTCCGAAAAACTGTTTTTT,CASSRQQGESEKLFF
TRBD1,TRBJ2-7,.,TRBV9,TGTGCCAGCAGCCGAGGACAGGGAACCTACGAGCAGTACTTC,CASSRGQGTYEQYF
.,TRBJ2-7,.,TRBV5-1,TGCGCCAGCAGCTATGACAGCTACGAGCAGTACTTC,CASSYDSYEQYF
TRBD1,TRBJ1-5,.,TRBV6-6,TGTGCCAGCAGTAGCGACAGGGGGAATCAGCCCCAGCATTTT,CASSSDRGNQPQHF
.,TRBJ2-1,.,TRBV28,TGTGCCAGCAGTTTTATCTCCAGGCTCAATGAGCAGTTCTTC,CASSFISRLNEQFF
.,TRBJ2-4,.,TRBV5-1,TGCGCCAGCAGCTTGGAATCTTACAAAAACATTCAGTACTTC,CASSLESYKNIQYF
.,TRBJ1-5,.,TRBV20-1,TGCAGTGCTAGTCAATCCCCCGGGGGGGGGAACAATCAGCCCCAGCATTTT,CSASQSPGGGNNQPQHF
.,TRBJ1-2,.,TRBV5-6,TGTGCCAGCAGCTTGCGGTCCGTGTTTTATGGCTACACCTTC,CASSLRSVFYGYTF
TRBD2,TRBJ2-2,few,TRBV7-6,TGTGCCAGCAGCCCCATTAGCGGGGGTAACACCGGGGAGCTGTTTTTT,CASSPISGGNTGELFF
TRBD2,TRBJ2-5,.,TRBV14,TGTGCCAGCAGCCAAGGACTAGCGGGAGTAGAGACCCAGTACTTC,CASSQGLAGVETQYF
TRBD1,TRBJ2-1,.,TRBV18,TGTGCCAGCTCACCTCGGCAGGGGGTCAATGAGCAGTTCTTC,CASSPRQGVNEQFF
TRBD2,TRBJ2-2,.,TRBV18,TGTGCCAGCTCACCAGTTCTAGCGGAACACACCGGGGAGCTGTTTTTT,CASSPVLAEHTGELFF
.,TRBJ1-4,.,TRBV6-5,TGTGCCAGCAGGCCAACGGACAGAGGGGAAAAACTGTTTTTT,CASRPTDRGEKLFF
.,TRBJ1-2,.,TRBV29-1,TGCAGCGCCAGAGAGGGACTGGGATTCGGCTACACCTTC,CSAREGLGFGYTF
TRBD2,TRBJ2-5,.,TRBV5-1,TGCGCCAGCAGTCCTACCCCCGGGACTAGCGAAGAGACCCAGTACTTC,CASSPTPGTSEETQYF
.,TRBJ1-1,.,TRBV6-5,TGTGCCAGCAGTTCCTTTCTGGGGCGGCCCAACACTGAAGCTTTCTTT,CASSSFLGRPNTEAFF
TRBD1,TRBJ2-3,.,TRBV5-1,TGCGCCAGCAGCCTTTCGACAGGGGGTGGCACAGATACGCAGTATTTT,CASSLSTGGGTDTQYF
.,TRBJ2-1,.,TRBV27,TGTGCCAGCAGTTTCTCAGGGTACAATGAGCAGTTCTTC,CASSFSGYNEQFF
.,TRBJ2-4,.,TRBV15,TGTGCCACCAGCAGAACCTTGACAGAAAACATTCAGTACTTC,CATSRTLTENIQYF
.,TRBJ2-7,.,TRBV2,TGTGCCAGCAGGGAACAGGGTTTGATCTACGAGCAGTACTTC,CASREQGLIYEQYF
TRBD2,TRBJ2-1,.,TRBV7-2,TGTGCCAGCAGCTTAGAGGGGACTAATAACAATGAGCAGTTCTTC,CASSLEGTNNNEQFF
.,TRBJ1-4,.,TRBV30,TGTGCCTGGAGTTGGGGCAGGAATAATGAAAAACTGTTTTTT,CAWSWGRNNEKLFF
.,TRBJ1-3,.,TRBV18,TGTGCCAGCTCACCGGCAGGATCCTCTGGAAACACCATATATTTT,CASSPAGSSGNTIYF
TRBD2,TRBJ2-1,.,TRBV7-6,TGTGCCAGCAGCTTAAGACTAGCGGGGGTCTCAGCCCATTACAATGAGCAGTTCTTC,CASSLRLAGVSAHYNEQFF
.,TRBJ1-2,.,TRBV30,TGTGCCTGGACGAAGCGGTTTACCTATGGCTACACCTTC,CAWTKRFTYGYTF
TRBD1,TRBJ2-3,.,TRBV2,TGTGCCAGCAGCGGTCAGGGGGCAGGCACAGATACGCAGTATTTT,CASSGQGAGTDTQYF
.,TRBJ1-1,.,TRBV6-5,TGTGCCAGCAGTTCGAGGGGGACTGAAGCTTTCTTT,CASSSRGTEAFF
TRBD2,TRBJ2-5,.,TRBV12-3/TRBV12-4,TGTGCCACTGGGACTAGCGCCAACCCCCAGTACTTC,CATGTSANPQYF
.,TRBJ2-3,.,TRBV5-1,TGCGCCAGCAGCCCTTCCGGAGTTCCGGGGGATTGGCCGTATTTT,CASSPSGVPGDWPYF